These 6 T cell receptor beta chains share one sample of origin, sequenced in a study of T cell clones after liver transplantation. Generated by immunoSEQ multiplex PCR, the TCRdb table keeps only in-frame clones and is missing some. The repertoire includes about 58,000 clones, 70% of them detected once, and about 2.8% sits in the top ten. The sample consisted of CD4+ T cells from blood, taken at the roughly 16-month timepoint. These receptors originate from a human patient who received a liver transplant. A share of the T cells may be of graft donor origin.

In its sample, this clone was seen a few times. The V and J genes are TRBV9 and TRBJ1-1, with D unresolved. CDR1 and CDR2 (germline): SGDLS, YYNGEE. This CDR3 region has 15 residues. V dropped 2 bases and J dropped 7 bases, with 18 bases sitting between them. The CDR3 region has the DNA TGTGCCAGCAGCGTCCGGGAGGGCCGGGATGGTGAAGCTTTCTTT. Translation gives CASSVREGRDGEAFF.

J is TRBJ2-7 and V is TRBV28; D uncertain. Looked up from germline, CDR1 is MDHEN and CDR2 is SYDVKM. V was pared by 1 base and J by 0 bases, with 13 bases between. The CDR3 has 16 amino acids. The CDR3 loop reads CASSLFPVVVSYEQYF. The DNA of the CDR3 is TGTGCCAGCAGTTTATTTCCGGTGGTCGTCTCCTACGAGCAGTACTTC.

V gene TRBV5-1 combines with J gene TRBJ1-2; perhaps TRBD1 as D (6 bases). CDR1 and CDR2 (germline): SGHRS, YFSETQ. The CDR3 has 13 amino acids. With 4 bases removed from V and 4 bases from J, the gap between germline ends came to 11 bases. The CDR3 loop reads CASSAQGSYGYTF. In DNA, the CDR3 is TGCGCCAGCAGCGCACAGGGTTCCTATGGCTACACCTTC.

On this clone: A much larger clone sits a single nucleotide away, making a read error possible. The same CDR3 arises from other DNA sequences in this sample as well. This CDR3 reads CASSTENTEAFF. The CDR3 nucleotides read TGTGCCAGCAGTACAGAGAACACTGAAGCTTTCTTT. The chain employs TRBV7-9 and TRBJ1-1; no definite D call. V shed 6 bases and J shed 1 base, with 6 bases lying between them. The CDR3 has 12 amino acids. CDR1 and CDR2 from the germline V gene are SEHNR and FQNEAQ (reference sequence). Drawing the rest from reference TRBV7-9 and TRBJ1-1, the complete variable domain is DTGVSQNPRHKITKRGQNVTFRCDPISEHNRLYWYRQTLGQGPEFLTYFQNEAQLEKSRLLSDRFSAERPKGSFSTLEIQRTEQGDSAMYLCASSTENTEAFFGQGTRLTVV.

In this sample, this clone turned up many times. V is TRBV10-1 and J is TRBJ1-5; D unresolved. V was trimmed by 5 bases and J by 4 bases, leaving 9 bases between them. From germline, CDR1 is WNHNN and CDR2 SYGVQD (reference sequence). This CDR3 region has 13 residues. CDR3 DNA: TGCGCCAGCAGTCCGGGCCTAAATCAGCCCCAGCATTTT. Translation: CASSPGLNQPQHF.

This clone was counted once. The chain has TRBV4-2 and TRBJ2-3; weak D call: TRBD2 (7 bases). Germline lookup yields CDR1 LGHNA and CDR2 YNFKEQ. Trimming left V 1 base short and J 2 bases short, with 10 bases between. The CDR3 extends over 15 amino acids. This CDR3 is CASSQAGGHTDTQYF. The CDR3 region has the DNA TGTGCCAGCAGCCAAGCGGGGGGCCACACAGATACGCAGTATTTT.